The rows below give T cell receptor beta chains drawn from one sample of a study of T cells in Graves' hyperthyroidism and ophthalmopathy. TCRdb reprocessed the multiplex PCR reads via MiXCR and lists one record per CDR3 protein. The data contain around 500,000 distinct CDR3 sequences, roughly a sixth of them singletons. What was sequenced was blood. The receptors derive from a woman in her 30s with Graves' ophthalmopathy. Each CDR3 is given with its conserved first and last residue. D genes are given only for firm matches. Size is omitted from some rows. Given values are once, few, many or a class for expanded clones.

j_call d_call clone_size v_call cdr3_nt cdr3_aa
TRBJ1-3 NA few TRBV7-9 TGTGCCAGCAGCTTAGACACAGGAAACACCATATATTTT CASSLDTGNTIYF
TRBJ2-7 TRBD2 NA TRBV5-1 TGCGCCAGCAGCTTGAATAGCGGGAGGGGTTACGAGCAGTACTTC CASSLNSGRGYEQYF
TRBJ2-7 NA NA TRBV19 TGTGCCAGTAGACTGGGCTCTTCCCACGAGCAGTACTTC CASRLGSSHEQYF
TRBJ2-3 NA many TRBV5-5 TGTGCCAGCAGCTTTAGGCGGTTGGGCACAGATACGCAGTATTTT CASSFRRLGTDTQYF
TRBJ2-5 TRBD1 NA TRBV27 TGTGCCAGCGGATACCGGGACAGGGGCCCCGTTTACTTC CASGYRDRGPVYF
TRBJ2-1 NA NA TRBV9 TGTGCCAGCAGCGTCAAGAGGGGGGGGAAACAGTACAATGAGCAGTTCTTC CASSVKRGGKQYNEQFF
TRBJ1-1 TRBD1 many TRBV18 TGTGCCAGCTCACCGCGGGACAGACGCTACACTGAAGCTTTCTTT CASSPRDRRYTEAFF
TRBJ2-2 TRBD2 many TRBV7-2 TGTGCCAGCAGCTTTCTAGCGGGAGCGAACACCGGGGAGCTGTTTTTT CASSFLAGANTGELFF
TRBJ2-3 NA many TRBV4-3 TGCGCCAGCAGCCCAGACTTCAGCACAGATACGCAGTATTTT CASSPDFSTDTQYF
TRBJ2-5 TRBD2 many TRBV12-5 TGTGCTAGTGGTTTGGGGATAGCGGGACGCGGCGAGACCCAGTACTTC CASGLGIAGRGETQYF